A selection of T cell receptor beta chains follows, all from one sample in a study of CXCR3-negative and CXCR3-positive naive CD8 T cells. TCRdb reprocessed the 5' RACE reads and stores each CDR3 protein as one record, lacking DNA. The repertoire table contains about 40,000 distinct CDR3 sequences. The material sequenced was naive CXCR3- CD8+ T cells from blood. The source is a human donor in good health. Some clones in this sample may be carry-over from other donors' samples. Each CDR3 is given with its conserved first and last residue. A row's size may be missing; if present it is once, few, many or a size class.

j_call v_call clone_size cdr3_aa
TRBJ2-1 TRBV7-9 - CASSPVPGGGRNEQFF
TRBJ2-2 TRBV2 - CATSGGQQNTGELFF
TRBJ2-5 TRBV29-1 - CSVEEGGGETQYF
TRBJ1-2 TRBV7-9 - CASSRSGTIYGYTF
TRBJ2-1 TRBV29-1 - CSVRTASYNEQFF
TRBJ2-1 TRBV11-3 - CASSLISAPGDEQFF
TRBJ1-1 TRBV12-5 - CASGLWQPSIEAFF
TRBJ2-7 TRBV5-1 - CASSLVGFFDEQYF
TRBJ2-1 TRBV29-1 - CSVAHRRVEQFF
TRBJ2-1 TRBV7-9 - CASSSPGGHEQFF
TRBJ2-5 TRBV20-1 - CSASSQNQETQYF
TRBJ1-2 TRBV28 - CASSFSGQGGFDGYTF
TRBJ2-5 TRBV6-5 - CASGGIQETQYF
TRBJ2-1 TRBV29-1 - CSVALQGPPYNEQFF
TRBJ2-2 TRBV4-3 - CASSQETSGNTGELFF
TRBJ2-7 TRBV28 - CASSFRAGAEQYF
TRBJ2-5 TRBV28 - CASSADREAETQYF
TRBJ2-7 TRBV6-5 - CASSPYLTGVYEQYF
TRBJ2-1 TRBV4-3 medium-sized CASSQDAQYNEQFF
TRBJ1-2 TRBV28 - CASRRGSYGYTF
TRBJ2-2 TRBV11-2 - CASSPGQGAPGELFF
TRBJ1-5 TRBV6-4 - CASKSPTGDQPQHF
TRBJ1-5 TRBV21-1 - CASIIHPGGKGCSNQPQHF
TRBJ2-7 TRBV20-1 - CSARGPVSYEQYF
TRBJ2-7 TRBV12-3/TRBV12-4 - CASGTSGAPYEQYF
TRBJ2-1 TRBV11-2 - CASSRTGGRYNEQFF
TRBJ1-2 TRBV20-1 - CSAKNTGTGFNYGYTF
TRBJ2-2 TRBV20-1 - CSARDGDTGELFF
TRBJ1-5 TRBV9 - CASSVMGVGQPQHF
TRBJ2-3 TRBV20-1 - CSAPDRLTDTQYF
TRBJ2-3 TRBV7-2 - CASSPPRDRAGADTQYF
TRBJ2-2 TRBV12-3/TRBV12-4 - CASSLGGQANTGELFF
TRBJ1-2 TRBV12-3/TRBV12-4 - CASSFSSHYGYTF
TRBJ1-2 TRBV9 - CASSPMTNYGYTF